These 12 T cell receptor beta chains were all obtained from the same sample, sequenced in a study of T cells in Graves' hyperthyroidism and ophthalmopathy. Researchers amplified the TCR beta CDR3 regions from RNA transcripts. The primer set for the first-round RT-PCR of the TCR CDR3 was HTBI. Via MiXCR, TCRdb re-called the multiplex PCR reads, giving one row per CDR3 protein. Of under 350,000 distinct CDR3 sequences listed, roughly 14% are singletons. Sequenced input: blood. Source of these receptors: a woman aged 25 to 39 with Graves' hyperthyroidism that later progressed to Graves' ophthalmopathy.

This clonotype came up once. V and J are TRBV2 and TRBJ2-1; the match to TRBD2 covers 7 bases. CDR1 and CDR2 (germline): SNHLY, FYNNEI. CDR3 size: 13 residues. Trimming at V came to 6 bases and at J to 3 bases, leaving 2 bases not matched to a gene. In DNA, the CDR3 is TGTGCCAGCAGGACTAGCAGCTACAATGAGCAGTTCTTC. Its protein is CASRTSSYNEQFF.

The rearrangement joins TRBV27 to TRBJ1-2; D remains unclear. The CDR3 is 13 amino acids. V was shortened by 4 bases and J by 3 bases, with 9 bases between the two germline ends. CDR1 is MNHEY, CDR2 SMNVEV, per germline (reference sequence). The CDR3 region has the DNA TGTGCCAGCAGTTCATCAGCAGACTATGGCTACACCTTC. Translated: CASSSSADYGYTF.

There are many counts of this clonotype. This sequence joins TRBV20-1 and TRBJ1-5; D uncertain. The CDR3 extends over 11 amino acids. Trimming left V 5 bases short and J 9 bases short, with 11 bases between. From germline, CDR1 is DFQATT and CDR2 SNEGSKA (reference sequence). The CDR3 DNA reads TGCAGTGCTCCCCTCGGTGGGCCCCAGCATTTT. This gives the protein CSAPLGGPQHF.

This clonotype has just a few counts. The chain joins TRBV5-1 to TRBJ2-7; 11 bases align to TRBD2. Germline values: CDR1 SGHRS, CDR2 YFSETQ. The junction had 2 bases not matched to a gene; V was cut back by 0 bases and J by 3 bases. The CDR3 covers 15 residues. The CDR3, as DNA: TGCGCCAGCAGCTTGGCACTAGCGGGGGTCTACGAGCAGTACTTC. Encoded protein: CASSLALAGVYEQYF.

This clonotype was seen at least ten times. The V gene is TRBV20-1, the J gene TRBJ1-2; 9 bases map to TRBD1. Losses at the gene ends were 7 bases for V and 1 base for J; bases not matched to a gene: 10. Germline CDR1 reads DFQATT; CDR2 reads SNEGSKA (reference sequence). This CDR3 has 15 amino acids. CDR3 residues: CSVQIGTGINYGYTF. The CDR3 DNA follows: TGCAGTGTGCAAATTGGGACAGGGATTAACTATGGCTACACCTTC.

This clonotype has ten or more counts. V usage is TRBV11-2 and J usage is TRBJ1-1; D might be TRBD1 (6 bases). This CDR3 is built from 15 residues. V dropped 0 bases and J dropped 0 bases, with 8 bases sitting between them. Germline CDR1 is SGHAT and CDR2 is FQNNGV. Written as DNA, the CDR3 is TGTGCCAGCAGCTTAGAAGGACAGATGAACACTGAAGCTTTCTTT. It translates to CASSLEGQMNTEAFF. The whole variable domain, filled in from reference TRBV11-2 and TRBJ1-1, reads EAGVAQSPRYKIIEKRQSVAFWCNPISGHATLYWYQQILGQGPKLLIQFQNNGVVDDSQLPKDRFSAERLKGVDSTLKIQPAKLEDSAVYLCASSLEGQMNTEAFFGQGTRLTVV.

This clonotype was recorded a few times. J is TRBJ2-5 and V is TRBV19; 9 nucleotides line up with TRBD1. Germline V gene lookup returns CDR1 LNHDA and CDR2 SQIVND (reference sequence). V dropped 7 bases and J dropped 5; count of bases not matched to a gene: 5. The CDR3 runs 13 residues. CDR3 sequence (DNA): TGTGCCAGTACTCCCGACAGGGGGGAGACCCAGTACTTC. It is translated as CASTPDRGETQYF.

This clonotype has at least ten counts. The chain combines TRBV15 with TRBJ2-3; 13 bases match TRBD2. Per the germline V gene, CDR1 is LNHNV and CDR2 is YYDKDF (reference sequence). The CDR3 is 15 residues long. Trimming removed 1 base from V and 5 bases from J; junction bases left unmatched: 0. CDR3 amino acids: CATSRGLAGGDTQYF. The CDR3 DNA is TGTGCCACCAGCAGAGGACTAGCGGGAGGAGATACGCAGTATTTT.

This clonotype was observed many times. This chain connects TRBV9 to TRBJ1-2, with D hard to call. Trimming took 0 bases from V and 8 from J, leaving 8 bases between them. CDR3 length: 12 amino acids. CDR1 and CDR2 (germline): SGDLS, YYNGEE. This CDR3 reads CASSVGYEGYTF. In nucleotides, the CDR3 is TGTGCCAGCAGCGTAGGTTATGAGGGCTACACCTTC.

The chain carries TRBV28 and TRBJ1-2; TRBD1 matches at 7 bases. CDR3 size: 14 residues. V lost 9 bases, J lost 8 bases, and 15 bases stayed unmatched. Looked up from germline, CDR1 is MDHEN and CDR2 is SYDVKM. CDR3 in amino acids: CASSRGGGDWGYTF. The CDR3 DNA reads TGTGCCAGTTCTCGAGGAGGGGGCGATTGGGGCTACACCTTC.

The chain recombines TRBV5-1 with TRBJ2-1; D could derive from TRBD1 or TRBD2 (7 bases each). The CDR3 contains 14 residues. V dropped 4 bases and J dropped 10 bases, with 18 bases sitting between them. CDR1 SGHRS and CDR2 YFSETQ come from the germline V gene. CDR3 protein: CASSAQQGGGEQFF. The CDR3 nucleotides read TGCGCCAGCAGCGCCCAACAGGGAGGGGGCGAGCAGTTCTTC.

This clonotype was seen many times. The chain links TRBV6-6 to TRBJ1-6; D not resolved. Trimming shortened V by 0 bases and J by 6 bases, and 6 bases separated the two germline ends. Germline V gives CDR1 MNHNY, CDR2 SVGAGI (reference sequence). This CDR3 contains 14 residues. DNA of the CDR3: TGTGCCAGCAGTTACTCGAATAGTAATTCACCCCTCCACTTT. Its protein is CASSYSNSNSPLHF.